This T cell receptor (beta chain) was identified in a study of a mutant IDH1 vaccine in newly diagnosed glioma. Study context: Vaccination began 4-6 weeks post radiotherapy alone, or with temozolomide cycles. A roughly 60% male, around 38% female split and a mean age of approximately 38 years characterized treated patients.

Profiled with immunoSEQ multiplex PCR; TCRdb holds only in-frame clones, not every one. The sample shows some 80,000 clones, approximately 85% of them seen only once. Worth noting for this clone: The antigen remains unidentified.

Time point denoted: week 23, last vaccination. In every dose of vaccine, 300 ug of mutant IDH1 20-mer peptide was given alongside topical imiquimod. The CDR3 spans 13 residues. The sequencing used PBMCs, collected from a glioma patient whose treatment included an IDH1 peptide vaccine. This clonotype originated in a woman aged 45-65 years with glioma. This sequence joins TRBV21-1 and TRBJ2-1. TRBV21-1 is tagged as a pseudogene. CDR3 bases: TGTGCCAGCAGCAAAGAGGCCGCTCATGAGCAGTTCTTC. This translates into CASSKEAAHEQFF.